Given below is one TCR beta chain in context. Germline V gene sequence: CDR1 SGHTA, CDR2 FQGNSA. The CDR3 spans 16 residues. V was clipped by 2 bases and J by 2 bases; unmatched bases: 6. Data came from immunoSEQ multiplex PCR; TCRdb stores just in-frame clones and leaves some out. This table holds 100,000 to 150,000 clones, 70% to 90% found once. The data stem from a study of cytotoxic CD8 clonotypes in ibrutinib-treated CLL. The specimen was PBMCs, collected after 24 months of ibrutinib treatment. The chain carries TRBV7-2 and TRBJ2-5; 9 bases are a match to TRBD2. The origin of this receptor is a human donor with chronic lymphocytic leukemia. The CDR3 spells CASSLTISGGQETQYF. The CDR3 DNA follows: TGTGCCAGCAGCTTAACGATTAGCGGGGGACAAGAGACCCAGTACTTC. Full variable domain (rest looked up from reference TRBV7-2 and TRBJ2-5): GAGVSQSPSNKVTEKGKDVELRCDPISGHTALYWYRQSLGQGLEFLIYFQGNSAPDKSGLPSDRFSAERTGGSVSTLTIQRTQQEDSAVYLCASSLTISGGQETQYFGPGTRLLVL.